The clone carrying this TCR beta chain was observed many times. Time point denoted: blood at routine non-recurrence follow-up after resection. TCRdb processed the 5' RACE reads anew with MiXCR; each CDR3 protein has one entry. The table shows 40,000 or so distinct CDR3 sequences, with 10% to 13% occurring only once. This record comes from a study of spatial heterogeneity in lung cancer. Looking at the study overall: Sequencing covered available follow-up PBMC samples collected a median of roughly two years after resection.

Germline V CDR1 and CDR2: DFQATT, SNEGSKA (reference sequence). V was clipped by 1 base and J by 0 bases, with 19 bases between them. This CDR3 comprises 18 residues. The rearrangement uses TRBV20-1 and TRBJ2-1; TRBD2 is a possible D gene (6 bases). The source material was PBMCs, sampled at follow-up. The clonotype comes from a female donor with early-stage non-small cell lung cancer. As DNA, the CDR3 is TGCAGTGCTAGAGGGACACAAGTGGCGGGGAGCTCCTACAATGAGCAGTTCTTC. Protein sequence: CSARGTQVAGSSYNEQFF.